One and the same sample provided the 12 T cell receptor beta chains below, sequenced in a study of blood T cell repertoires in COVID-19. Assay: immunoSEQ multiplex PCR; the TCRdb copy retains only in-frame clones and omits some. The sample holds 110,000 or so clones; around 83% are singletons and the top ten take 3% to 4%. Sequenced input: peripheral blood. All receptors derive from a man aged 35-49 years with acute or convalescent COVID-19.

CDR3 coding DNA: TGTGCCAGCAGCCTATTGGGGGACTCCACAGATACGCAGTATTTT. Residues: CASSLLGDSTDTQYF. The V call is TRBV7-3, the J call TRBJ2-3; tentative D call: TRBD2 (6 bases). V was cut by 5 bases and J by 2 bases, with 14 bases left in between. Per germline, CDR1 SGHTA and CDR2 FQGTGA. The CDR3 has 15 amino acids.

The chain joins TRBV19 to TRBJ2-7; a weak D match, TRBD2 (7 bases). Trimming shortened V by 4 bases and J by 5 bases, and 12 bases separated the two germline ends. Germline-derived CDR1 and CDR2 are LNHDA and SQIVND (reference sequence). The CDR3 length is 13 residues. DNA for the CDR3: TGTGCCAGTAGTAGGGGGGGCCTAAACGAGCAGTACTTC. Its translation is CASSRGGLNEQYF.

V and J are TRBV7-2 and TRBJ1-2; D might be TRBD1 (6 bases). The CDR3 totals 15 residues. Trimming shortened V by 1 base and J by 2 bases, and 11 bases separated the two germline ends. CDR1 and CDR2 from the germline V gene are SGHTA and FQGNSA. CDR3 residues: CASSLVHQGNYGYTF. The DNA for the CDR3 is TGTGCCAGCAGCTTAGTCCATCAGGGGAACTATGGCTACACCTTC.

V and J are TRBV27 and TRBJ1-2, with 9 bases identical to TRBD1. The CDR3 is made up of 18 amino acids. Per the germline V gene, CDR1 is MNHEY and CDR2 is SMNVEV (reference sequence). Trimming at V came to 6 bases and at J to 2 bases, leaving 16 bases not matched to a gene. Here the CDR3 DNA reads TGTGCCAGCAGCCCCACCGTTCACCGGGACAGGGTAAACTATGGCTACACCTTC. Protein sequence: CASSPTVHRDRVNYGYTF.

The V call is TRBV27, the J call TRBJ2-5; tentatively, D is TRBD1 (5 bases). The CDR3 consists of 13 residues. Looked up from germline, CDR1 is MNHEY and CDR2 is SMNVEV (reference sequence). V lost 5 bases and J 3 bases, leaving 10 bases between the germline ends. The CDR3 bases are TGTGCCAGCAGTCCGCCAGGGAAAGAGACCCAGTACTTC. Amino acid sequence: CASSPPGKETQYF.

The V gene is TRBV7-9, the J gene TRBJ2-1; D remains ambiguous. This CDR3 comprises 13 residues. The germline gives CDR1 SEHNR, CDR2 FQNEAQ (reference sequence). Trimming removed 5 bases at V and 8 bases at J, with 13 bases between. CDR3 nucleotides: TGTGCCAGCAGCCCGAGATTGGGCGATGAGCAGTTCTTC. It is translated as CASSPRLGDEQFF.

V usage is TRBV7-9 and J usage is TRBJ2-7, with D perhaps TRBD2 (7 bases). The CDR3 loop spans 12 amino acids. CDR1 SEHNR and CDR2 FQNEAQ come from the germline V gene (reference sequence). Trimming cost V 8 bases and J 3 bases, with 11 bases left between them. The CDR3 here is CASGRGGYEQYF. CDR3 nucleotide sequence: TGTGCCAGCGGGAGGGGGGGCTACGAGCAGTACTTC.

This CDR3 is CASSPAGSPGNTIYF. The DNA of the CDR3 is TGTGCCAGCAGCCCGGCAGGTTCTCCTGGAAACACCATATATTTT. V usage is TRBV7-9 and J usage is TRBJ1-3; D unresolved. The germline CDR1 and CDR2 sequences are SEHNR and FQNEAQ (reference sequence). Trimming left V 5 bases short and J 2 bases short, with 13 bases between. CDR3 length equals 15 residues. Complete variable domain (other parts from reference TRBV7-9 and TRBJ1-3): DTGVSQNPRHKITKRGQNVTFRCDPISEHNRLYWYRQTLGQGPEFLTYFQNEAQLEKSRLLSDRFSAERPKGSFSTLEIQRTEQGDSAMYLCASSPAGSPGNTIYFGEGSWLTVV.

The V call is TRBV19, the J call TRBJ1-5; 9 bases line up with TRBD1. Germline V lookup: CDR1 LNHDA, CDR2 SQIVND (reference sequence). This CDR3 region has 16 residues. The V and J ends lost 7 bases and 7 bases, in that order; junction bases with no gene match: 14. The DNA of the CDR3 is TGTGCCAGTACCGTAAGTTGGGACAGGGCGTTACAGCCCCAGCATTTT. Protein product: CASTVSWDRALQPQHF.

This clone was counted many times. The rearrangement joins TRBV10-1 to TRBJ1-2; TRBD1 matches at 8 bases. Per germline, CDR1 WNHNN and CDR2 SYGVQD (reference sequence). This CDR3 is built from 13 residues. The ends lost 4 bases at V and 2 bases at J; junction bases unmatched: 0. In DNA form, the CDR3 reads TGCGCCAGCAGTGGACAGGGGAACTATGGCTACACCTTC. Protein: CASSGQGNYGYTF.

This clone was seen only once. The V gene is TRBV9, the J gene TRBJ2-5; 7 nucleotides match TRBD1. The length of the CDR3 is 14 residues. Germline loops: CDR1 SGDLS, CDR2 YYNGEE. The V and J ends lost 2 bases and 3 bases, in that order; junction bases with no gene match: 4. The CDR3 loop reads CASSVRTGEETQYF. Here the CDR3 DNA reads TGTGCCAGCAGCGTTAGAACAGGGGAAGAGACCCAGTACTTC.

This sequence joins TRBV2 and TRBJ2-2; 8 nucleotides match TRBD2. The V and J ends lost 6 bases and 1 base, in that order; junction bases with no gene match: 1. The germline gives CDR1 SNHLY, CDR2 FYNNEI. The CDR3 runs 14 residues. This CDR3 is CASRTSVNTGELFF. The CDR3 DNA reads as TGTGCCAGCAGGACTAGCGTGAACACCGGGGAGCTGTTTTTT.